Following are 6 T cell receptor beta chains from one sample sequenced in a study of post-analysis software for immune sequencing data. Prepared TCR beta cDNA libraries contained unique molecular identifiers. TCRdb processed the PCR reads anew with MiXCR; each CDR3 protein has one entry. The sample lists around 150,000 distinct CDR3 sequences, approximately 35% occurring once. Here the sequenced sample was blood, taken after autologous hematopoietic stem cell transplantation. Receptors originate from a girl aged 5 to 17 with multiple sclerosis.

J is TRBJ2-1 and V is TRBV18; the D gene is possibly TRBD2 (5 bases). This CDR3 region has 13 residues. Trimming shortened V by 3 bases and J by 9 bases, and 12 bases separated the two germline ends. Germline V lookup: CDR1 KGHSH, CDR2 LQKENI. The CDR3 sequence is CASSPMGSGEQFF. The CDR3, as DNA: TGTGCCAGCTCACCGATGGGGAGCGGTGAGCAGTTCTTC.

The J gene is TRBJ2-1, the V gene TRBV7-9; D possibly corresponds to TRBD2 (5 bases). This CDR3 spans 15 amino acids. V was trimmed by 2 bases and J by 3 bases, leaving 11 bases between them. CDR1 is SEHNR, CDR2 FQNEAQ, per germline (reference sequence). CDR3 nucleotides: TGTGCCAGCAGCTTAAGACGGACTCACTACAATGAGCAGTTCTTC. It specifies CASSLRRTHYNEQFF.

The chain joins TRBV18 to TRBJ1-4; D remains ambiguous. CDR1 is KGHSH and CDR2 is LQKENI in the germline V gene. This CDR3 is 12 amino acids long. The V and J ends lost 6 bases and 6 bases respectively, with 8 bases between them. CDR3 sequence reads: CASSLIDEKLFF. The CDR3 nucleotides are TGTGCCAGCTCTCTCATAGATGAAAAACTGTTTTTT.

Details on this clonotype: A read error may be the cause here, since a much bigger clone is one base away. The genes are TRBV14 and TRBJ2-2, with D possibly matching TRBD1 (5 bases). The germline V and J ends were trimmed by 6 bases and 5 bases, with 10 bases remaining between them. The CDR3 covers 13 residues. Looked up from germline, CDR1 is SGHDN and CDR2 is FVKESK. The CDR3 region has the DNA TGTGCCAGCAGGTGGACACTGACCGGGGAGCTGTTTTTT. Residues: CASRWTLTGELFF.

This chain joins TRBV18 and TRBJ2-3; 10 bases agree with TRBD2. The germline CDR1 and CDR2 sequences are KGHSH and LQKENI. V lost 4 bases, J lost 6 bases, and 10 bases stayed unmatched. The CDR3 length is 16 residues. Here the CDR3 reads CASSQRPSGSWDTQYF. The CDR3 bases are TGTGCCAGCTCACAAAGGCCTAGCGGGAGTTGGGATACGCAGTATTTT. The variable domain in full, with the rest retrieved from reference TRBV18 and TRBJ2-3, is NAGVMQNPRHLVRRRGQEARLRCSPMKGHSHVYWYRQLPEEGLKFMVYLQKENIIDESGMPKERFSAEFPKEGPSILRIQQVVRGDSAAYFCASSQRPSGSWDTQYFGPGTRLTVL.

The genes are TRBV28 and TRBJ2-7, with 9 bases lining up with TRBD1. Germline CDR1 is MDHEN and CDR2 is SYDVKM. The CDR3 runs to 14 residues. V dropped 0 bases and J dropped 6; count of bases not matched to a gene: 3. The chain's CDR3 is CASSLWGQGGEQYF. CDR3 in DNA: TGTGCCAGCAGTTTATGGGGACAGGGCGGCGAGCAGTACTTC.